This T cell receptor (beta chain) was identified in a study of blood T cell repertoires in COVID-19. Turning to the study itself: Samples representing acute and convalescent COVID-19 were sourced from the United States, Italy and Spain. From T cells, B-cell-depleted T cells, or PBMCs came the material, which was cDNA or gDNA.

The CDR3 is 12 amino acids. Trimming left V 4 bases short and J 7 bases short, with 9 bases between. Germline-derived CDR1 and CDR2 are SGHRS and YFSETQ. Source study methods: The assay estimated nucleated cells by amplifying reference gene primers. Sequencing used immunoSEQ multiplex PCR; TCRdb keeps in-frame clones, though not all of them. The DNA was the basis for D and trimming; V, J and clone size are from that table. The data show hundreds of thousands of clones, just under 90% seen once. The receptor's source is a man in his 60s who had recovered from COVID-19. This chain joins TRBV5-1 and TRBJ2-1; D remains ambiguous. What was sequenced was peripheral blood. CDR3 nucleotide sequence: TGCGCCAGCAGCCGACAAGGAAATGAGCAGTTCTTC. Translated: CASSRQGNEQFF.